The rows below give T cell receptor beta chains drawn from one sample of a study of graft-versus-host responses after intestinal transplantation. The repertoire was sequenced with immunoSEQ multiplex PCR; TCRdb's copy has only in-frame clones and lacks some. This sample has around 30,000 clones; around nine tenths occur once, and the top ten carry under 14%. Material: PBMCs, obtained about 420 days after intestinal transplantation. All receptors come from a human patient who received an intestinal transplant, so some T cells may come from the graft donor. Each CDR3 is given with its conserved first and last residue. A D gene is named only where the DNA matches it firmly. Size tells how often a clone was seen (once, few, many) or the class of an expanded clone, and some rows leave it out.

size	D	V	J	DNA	CDR3
once	NA	TRBV4-1	TRBJ1-5	TGCGCCAGCAGCCAACGGACCGATCAGCCCCAGCATTTT	CASSQRTDQPQHF
NA	TRBD2	TRBV9	TRBJ2-5	TGTGCCAGCAGCCCCCGAGCGGGAGGCGGGGAGACCCAGTACTTC	CASSPRAGGGETQYF
NA	NA	TRBV19	TRBJ2-7	TGTGCCAGTAGTCTCAAATCGGACCGAGGGCAGTACTTC	CASSLKSDRGQYF
NA	NA	TRBV11-2	TRBJ1-4	TGTGCCAGCAGCTTATCAACAGGGTCTAATGAAAAACTGTTTTTT	CASSLSTGSNEKLFF
large	NA	TRBV19	TRBJ1-2	TGTGCCAGTAGTACTGACAGCCGGAGGGACTATGGCTACACCTTC	CASSTDSRRDYGYTF
NA	TRBD1	TRBV7-8	TRBJ1-6	TGTGCCAGCAGCAAGGGACAGGGGAATAATTCACCCCTCCACTTT	CASSKGQGNNSPLHF
NA	NA	TRBV28	TRBJ1-5	TGTGCCAGCAGTTCGCTCTACCGGGGGAGCAATCAGCCCCAGCATTTT	CASSSLYRGSNQPQHF
NA	NA	TRBV2	TRBJ1-1	TGTGCCAGCAGTGAAGCGCTTCGGGCCACTGAAGCTTTCTTT	CASSEALRATEAFF
NA	NA	TRBV10-1	TRBJ2-5	TGCGCCAGCAGTGAGTATGGGATCCAAGAGACCCAGTACTTC	CASSEYGIQETQYF
NA	TRBD2	TRBV10-2	TRBJ2-5	TGCGCCAGCAGTGAAGGACTAGCGGGGATGTACCAAGAGACCCAGTACTTC	CASSEGLAGMYQETQYF
NA	TRBD1	TRBV5-5	TRBJ2-7	TGTGCCAGCAGCTGGGGAACACCGGGACAGGGAGCCTACGAGCAGTACTTC	CASSWGTPGQGAYEQYF
NA	NA	TRBV7-9	TRBJ2-1	TGTGCCAGTCCCCGCAGGGTCCTTAGTGAAGGGTACAATGAGCAGTTCTTC	CASPRRVLSEGYNEQFF
few	NA	TRBV19	TRBJ1-1	TGTGCCAGTAGCCCCAGGAAGAACACTGAAGCTTTCTTT	CASSPRKNTEAFF
NA	NA	TRBV28	TRBJ1-1	TGTGCCAGCAGTCTAGACGCAGGAGAAGCTTTCTTT	CASSLDAGEAFF
NA	NA	TRBV19	TRBJ2-6	TGTGCCAGTAGTATAGGGCTAGTGTCTTCAGGGGCTGGGGCCAACGTCCTGACTTTC	CASSIGLVSSGAGANVLTF
NA	NA	TRBV9	TRBJ2-7	TGTGCCAGCAGCGTAGAAGGGGGAAGCTCCTACGAGCAGTACTTC	CASSVEGGSSYEQYF
NA	TRBD2	TRBV6-4	TRBJ2-1	TGTGCCAGCAGTGACGGTAGCGGGGGGGCAAATGAGCAGTTCTTC	CASSDGSGGANEQFF
NA	TRBD2	TRBV28	TRBJ2-7	TGTGCCAGCAGTGGAGGGACTAGCGGCTCCTACGAGCAGTACTTC	CASSGGTSGSYEQYF
NA	NA	TRBV6-1	TRBJ1-2	TGTGCCAGCAGGTTACATGAGAACTATGGCTACACCTTC	CASRLHENYGYTF
once	NA	TRBV19	TRBJ1-5	TGTGCCAGTAGTATGACCGTCCTGAATCAGCCCCAGCATTTT	CASSMTVLNQPQHF
NA	NA	TRBV28	TRBJ2-7	TGTGCCAGCAGTTTTCCGGGAGAAACCTACGAGCAGTACTTC	CASSFPGETYEQYF
NA	NA	TRBV5-6	TRBJ1-2	TGTGCCAGCAGCCTAAGACCCCTTATAGCTAACTATGGCTACACCTTC	CASSLRPLIANYGYTF
NA	TRBD1	TRBV4-3	TRBJ2-2	TGCGCCAGCAGCCAAAGACCGGGAGACAGGGGCGGGGAGCTGTTTTTT	CASSQRPGDRGGELFF
NA	NA	TRBV25-1	TRBJ1-1	TGTGCCAGCAGTTGGGGTTTTGAAACTGAAGCTTTCTTT	CASSWGFETEAFF
NA	TRBD2	TRBV6-1	TRBJ2-1	TGTGCCAGCACGATAGAGACTAGCGGGCGCTATGAGCAGTTCTTC	CASTIETSGRYEQFF
NA	NA	TRBV6-1	TRBJ2-7	TGTGCCAGCAGTTATCCCTACGAGCAGTACTTC	CASSYPYEQYF
NA	NA	TRBV30	TRBJ2-7	TGTGCCTGGAGTGCCCTAAGGGGGAAGGCCTACGAGCAGTACTTC	CAWSALRGKAYEQYF
NA	TRBD2	TRBV2	TRBJ2-1	TGTGCCAGCAGCTACCCCACCGGGACTAGCGGGAATTTTTCCTACAATGAGCAGTTCTTC	CASSYPTGTSGNFSYNEQFF
NA	TRBD2	TRBV5-1	TRBJ2-1	TGCGCCAGCAGTACTAGCGGGAGCGAGGGCAATGAGCAGTTCTTC	CASSTSGSEGNEQFF
NA	TRBD1	TRBV2	TRBJ2-5	TGTGCCAGCTACAGGGGTACAGAGACCCAGTACTTC	CASYRGTETQYF
NA	TRBD2	TRBV11-3	TRBJ2-3	TGTGCCAGCAGCCCTGGTACTAGCGTATCCGGCACAGATACGCAGTATTTT	CASSPGTSVSGTDTQYF
few	NA	TRBV6-6	TRBJ2-7	TGTGCCAGCAGTTACTCGAGGTGGAGTTACGAGCAGTACTTC	CASSYSRWSYEQYF
NA	NA	TRBV12-5	TRBJ1-3	TGTGCTAGTGGCGGGGGTTCTGGAAACACCATATATTTT	CASGGGSGNTIYF
NA	NA	TRBV5-4	TRBJ2-7	TGTGTCAGCAGCGCCCAGGGGTACGAGCAGTACTTC	CVSSAQGYEQYF
NA	NA	TRBV5-1	TRBJ1-1	TGCGCCAGCAGCTTGTTCTACCGAGGGACTGAAGCTTTCTTT	CASSLFYRGTEAFF
once	NA	TRBV6-1	TRBJ1-1	TGTGCCAGCAGTGAAGGAGCTGGACACTCTGTCGACACTGAAGCTTTCTTT	CASSEGAGHSVDTEAFF
once	NA	TRBV18	TRBJ2-7	TGTGCCAGCTCGGACACCTACGAGCAGTACTTC	CASSDTYEQYF
NA	TRBD2	TRBV27	TRBJ2-1	TGTGCCAGCCGGGGGGGGCTTCACAATGAGCAGTTCTTC	CASRGGLHNEQFF
NA	NA	TRBV7-6	TRBJ2-2	TGTGCCAGCAGCTTAAGGATGTTAGGGAGCGGATCCGGGGAGCTGTTTTTT	CASSLRMLGSGSGELFF
NA	TRBD1	TRBV27	TRBJ1-2	TGTGCCAGCAGTTTATACAGACAGGGGGCGCGATATGGCTACACCTTC	CASSLYRQGARYGYTF
NA	NA	TRBV28	TRBJ1-5	TGTGCCAGCAGTTTGGGCAGGGCTCAGCCCCAGCATTTT	CASSLGRAQPQHF
NA	TRBD2	TRBV27	TRBJ2-3	TGTGCCAGCACGCCCGGTCGGCTAGCGGGGGGCTATAGCACAGATACGCAGTATTTT	CASTPGRLAGGYSTDTQYF
NA	NA	TRBV28	TRBJ2-5	TGTGCCAGCAGAACCTCAGGGGAGGAGACCCAGTACTTC	CASRTSGEETQYF
NA	NA	TRBV30	TRBJ2-7	TGTGCCTGGAGTGTAGAGAGACGGTGGGACGACTACGAGCAGTACTTC	CAWSVERRWDDYEQYF
NA	NA	TRBV7-9	TRBJ1-5	TGTGCCAGCAGCAGCCAGACAGATAATCAGCCCCAGCATTTT	CASSSQTDNQPQHF
NA	NA	TRBV19	TRBJ2-7	TGTGCCAGTAGTATCCCTGGCCAGGGTAGGTACGAGCAGTACTTC	CASSIPGQGRYEQYF
NA	NA	TRBV18	TRBJ1-6	TGTGCCAGTAGACAGGATAATTCACCCCTCCACTTT	CASRQDNSPLHF
NA	NA	TRBV27	TRBJ1-5	TGTGCCAGCAGTTTGGGGGGAAGCAATCAGCCCCAGCATTTT	CASSLGGSNQPQHF
NA	NA	TRBV6-6	TRBJ2-2	TGTGCCAGCACAAGGGAAAACACCGGGGAGCTGTTTTTT	CASTRENTGELFF
NA	NA	TRBV28	TRBJ2-4	TGTGCCAGCAGTTTGTGGGGGGACATTCAGTACTTC	CASSLWGDIQYF
NA	NA	TRBV10-1	TRBJ2-2	TGCGCCAGCAGCCAAACCCTAGAAACCGGGGAGCTGTTTTTT	CASSQTLETGELFF
NA	NA	TRBV6-6	TRBJ2-7	TGTGCCAGCAGTTACTCCCGGGGAACTAACTACGAGCAGTACTTC	CASSYSRGTNYEQYF
NA	NA	TRBV6-1	TRBJ1-3	TGTGCCAGCAGTGAATTCCTCGGGGGCAGGTACTCTGGAAACACCATATATTTT	CASSEFLGGRYSGNTIYF